Included here is one T cell receptor beta chain sequence, with context. The antigen is undetermined. The germline gives CDR1 SGHAT, CDR2 FQNNGV. The CDR3 covers 16 residues. V was cut by 1 base and J by 3 bases, with 13 bases left in between. This sample's TCRbeta library carried unique molecular identifier barcodes. TCRdb re-called the PCR reads with MiXCR, one entry per CDR3 protein. The sample has about 1,000,000 distinct CDR3 sequences; roughly 29% are singletons. This record belongs to a study of T-cell reconstitution after alpha-beta-depleted transplantation in children. Study-wide results and caveats: Elevated TCRbeta diversity at day 60 was traced, in some patients, to surviving recipient T cells and thymic progenitors. Newly produced T cells mostly provided counts and TCRbeta diversity after one year, as hyperexpanded clones declined.

Sequenced here: PBMCs, mostly from graft donor cells, sampled 360 days after TCRalphabeta/CD19-depleted stem cell transplant. The gene calls are TRBV11-2 and TRBJ1-5, with D maybe TRBD1 (5 bases). The clonotype originates from a boy under two years old who had a stem cell transplant for SCID, so the T cells may come from the graft donor. CDR3 amino acids: CASSLGPHRPNQPQHF. CDR3 DNA sequence: TGTGCCAGCAGCTTAGGTCCCCACAGGCCCAATCAGCCCCAGCATTTT.